This TCR beta chain was captured in a study of T cell responses to AZD1222 COVID-19 vaccine. Broader study findings: Two AZD1222 administrations were followed by greater Spike-specific TCR breadth and depth. Repertoire samples came only from after the peak T cell response. Clonal diversity was possibly underestimated; the donors were predominantly white British and more often female.

This CDR3 contains 15 residues. Profiled with immunoSEQ multiplex PCR; TCRdb holds only in-frame clones, not every one. The data hold 55,000 to 70,000 clones, with 89% observed a single time. With regard to this clone: As yet, its antigen is unknown.

The chain uses TRBV12-1 and TRBJ1-2. TRBV12-1 counts as a pseudogene. The receptor was isolated from an adult who received the AZD1222 COVID-19 vaccine. Sequenced here: peripheral blood, sampled 28 days after the second AZD1222 dose. CDR3 sequence reads: CASSFGGQGGRGYTF. The CDR3 region has the DNA TGTGCCAGCAGCTTTGGAGGGCAGGGGGGGAGAGGCTACACCTTC.